This T cell receptor beta chain emerged from a study of cytomegalovirus exposure and HLA in healthy donors. The assay was immunoSEQ multiplex PCR, and TCRdb's table has in-frame clones only and misses some. The sample includes roughly 130,000 clones, roughly 89% of them seen just once. Note on this clone: Its antigen is not known.

Whole-study findings and limits: It was fewer than 200 TCR beta chains that were listed as cytomegalovirus-associated. The tendency of first-cohort TCR clusters to co-occur in the roughly 120 validation repertoires was identified by a subsequent analysis. Both high specificity and high sensitivity reportedly marked the classifier's diagnosis of cytomegalovirus status.

After removal of 5 bases from V and 8 bases from J, the junction contained 11 bases not matched to a gene. The CDR3 spans 15 residues. The V gene's germline CDR1 is MDHEN and CDR2 SYDVKM. V and J are TRBV28 and TRBJ1-4; 7 bases are a match to TRBD1. This clonotype was sampled from a woman in her late teens or twenties in good health and CMV-seropositive. Sequenced: PBMCs. This CDR3 reads CASSPTGSGREKLFF. CDR3 bases: TGTGCCAGCAGTCCGACAGGGTCTGGGCGCGAAAAACTGTTTTTT. Variable domain in full (rest from reference TRBV28 and TRBJ1-4): DVKVTQSSRYLVKRTGEKVFLECVQDMDHENMFWYRQDPGLGLRLIYFSYDVKMKEKGDIPEGYSVSREKKERFSLILESASTNQTSMYLCASSPTGSGREKLFFGSGTQLSVL.